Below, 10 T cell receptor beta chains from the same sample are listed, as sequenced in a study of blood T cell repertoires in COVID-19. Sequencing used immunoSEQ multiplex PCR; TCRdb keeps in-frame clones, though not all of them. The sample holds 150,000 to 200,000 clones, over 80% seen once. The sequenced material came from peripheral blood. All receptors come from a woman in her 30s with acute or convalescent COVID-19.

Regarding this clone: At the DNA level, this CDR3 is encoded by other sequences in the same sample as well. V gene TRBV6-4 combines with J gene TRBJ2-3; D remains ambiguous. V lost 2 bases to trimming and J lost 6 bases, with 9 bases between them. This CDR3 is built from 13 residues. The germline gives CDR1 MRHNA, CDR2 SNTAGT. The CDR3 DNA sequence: TGTGCCAGCAGTGACAGAGTTTCGGATACGCAGTATTTT. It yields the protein CASSDRVSDTQYF.

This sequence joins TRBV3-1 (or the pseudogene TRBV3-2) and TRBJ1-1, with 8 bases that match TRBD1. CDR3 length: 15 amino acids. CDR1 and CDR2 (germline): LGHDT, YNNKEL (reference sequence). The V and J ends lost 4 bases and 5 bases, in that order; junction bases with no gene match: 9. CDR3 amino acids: CASSRQGRGLTEAFF. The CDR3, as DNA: TGTGCCAGCAGCCGCCAAGGCAGGGGGCTAACTGAAGCTTTCTTT.

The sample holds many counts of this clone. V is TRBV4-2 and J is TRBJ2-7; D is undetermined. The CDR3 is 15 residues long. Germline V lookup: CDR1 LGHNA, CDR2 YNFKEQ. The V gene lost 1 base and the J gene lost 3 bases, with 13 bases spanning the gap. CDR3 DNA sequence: TGTGCCAGCAGCCAAGGGGCAAAGAACGACTACGAGCAGTACTTC. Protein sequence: CASSQGAKNDYEQYF.

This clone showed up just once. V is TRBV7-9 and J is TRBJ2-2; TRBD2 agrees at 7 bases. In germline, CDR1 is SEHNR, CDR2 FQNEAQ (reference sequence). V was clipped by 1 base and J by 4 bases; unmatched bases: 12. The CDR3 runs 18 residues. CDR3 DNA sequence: TGTGCCAGCAGCTTAGGACTAGCCGACGTTCTTTTCACCGGGGAGCTGTTTTTT. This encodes CASSLGLADVLFTGELFF. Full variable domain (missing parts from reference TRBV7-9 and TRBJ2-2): DTGVSQNPRHKITKRGQNVTFRCDPISEHNRLYWYRQTLGQGPEFLTYFQNEAQLEKSRLLSDRFSAERPKGSFSTLEIQRTEQGDSAMYLCASSLGLADVLFTGELFFGEGSRLTVL.

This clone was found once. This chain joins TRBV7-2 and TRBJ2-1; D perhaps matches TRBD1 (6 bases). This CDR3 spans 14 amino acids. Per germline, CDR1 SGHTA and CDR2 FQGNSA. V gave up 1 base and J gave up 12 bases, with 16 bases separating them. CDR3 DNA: TGTGCCAGCAGCTTAGTCCCAGGGGATCGTGGGCAGTTCTTC. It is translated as CASSLVPGDRGQFF.

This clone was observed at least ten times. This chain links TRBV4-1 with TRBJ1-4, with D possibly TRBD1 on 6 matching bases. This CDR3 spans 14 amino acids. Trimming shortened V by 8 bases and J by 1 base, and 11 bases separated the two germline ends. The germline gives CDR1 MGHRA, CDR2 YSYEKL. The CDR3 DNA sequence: TGCGCCAGCGGCCCACAGGGAACTAATGAAAAACTGTTTTTT. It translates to CASGPQGTNEKLFF.

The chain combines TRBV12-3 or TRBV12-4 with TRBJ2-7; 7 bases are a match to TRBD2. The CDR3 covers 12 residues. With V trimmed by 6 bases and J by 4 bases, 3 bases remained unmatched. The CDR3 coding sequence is TGTGCCAGCAGCCGGGGACTATACGAGCAGTACTTC. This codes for CASSRGLYEQYF.

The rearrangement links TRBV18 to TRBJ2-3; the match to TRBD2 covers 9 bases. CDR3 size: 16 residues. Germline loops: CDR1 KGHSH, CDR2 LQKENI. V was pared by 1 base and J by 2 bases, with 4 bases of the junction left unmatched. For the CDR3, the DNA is TGTGCCAGCTCACCACTTAGCGGGGGACCCACAGATACGCAGTATTTT. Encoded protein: CASSPLSGGPTDTQYF.

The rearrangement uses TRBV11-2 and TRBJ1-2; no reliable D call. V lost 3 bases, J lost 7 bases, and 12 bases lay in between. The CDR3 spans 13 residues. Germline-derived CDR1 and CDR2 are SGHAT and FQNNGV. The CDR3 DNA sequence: TGTGCCAGCAGCTTTAGACTACGGGGTGGCTACACCTTC. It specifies CASSFRLRGGYTF.

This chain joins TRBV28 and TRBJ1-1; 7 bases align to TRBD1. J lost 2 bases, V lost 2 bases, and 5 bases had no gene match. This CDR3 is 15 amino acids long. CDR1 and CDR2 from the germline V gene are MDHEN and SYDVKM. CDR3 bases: TGTGCCAGCAGTTTACAGGGGGTCACTAACACTGAAGCTTTCTTT. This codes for CASSLQGVTNTEAFF.